The 26 T cell receptor beta chains in this list originate from one sample, sequenced in a study of shared clonotypes between healthy human individuals. Data came from immunoSEQ multiplex PCR; TCRdb stores just in-frame clones and leaves some out. The data contain approximately 500,000 clones, around four fifths of them seen just once; the ten biggest clones take up approximately 12%. Sequences were obtained from PBMCs. These receptors were obtained from a woman aged 35 to 49 in good health. Some clones in this sample may be carry-over from other donors' samples.

This chain uses TRBV11-2 with TRBJ2-7; 11 nucleotides line up with TRBD1. This CDR3 is built from 16 residues. The germline CDR1 and CDR2 sequences are SGHAT and FQNNGV. V lost 0 bases and J lost 3; bases outside the gene matches: 4. The CDR3 sequence: CASSLERGTGGYEQYF. The CDR3 DNA reads TGTGCCAGCAGCTTAGAGAGGGGGACAGGGGGCTACGAGCAGTACTTC. Looking up the rest from reference TRBV11-2 and TRBJ2-7 gives the full variable domain: EAGVAQSPRYKIIEKRQSVAFWCNPISGHATLYWYQQILGQGPKLLIQFQNNGVVDDSQLPKDRFSAERLKGVDSTLKIQPAKLEDSAVYLCASSLERGTGGYEQYFGPGTRLTVT.

V usage is TRBV5-6 and J usage is TRBJ2-1; D remains ambiguous. V was cut by 3 bases and J by 7 bases, with 17 bases left in between. CDR1 and CDR2 (germline): SGHDT, YYEEEE. The CDR3 loop spans 15 amino acids. CDR3 amino acids: CASSWYGPKLNEQFF. CDR3 nucleotide sequence: TGTGCCAGCAGCTGGTACGGACCGAAGCTAAATGAGCAGTTCTTC. Drawing the rest from reference TRBV5-6 and TRBJ2-1, the complete variable domain is DAGVTQSPTHLIKTRGQQVTLRCSPKSGHDTVSWYQQALGQGPQFIFQYYEEEERQRGNFPDRFSGHQFPNYSSELNVNALLLGDSALYLCASSWYGPKLNEQFFGPGTRLTVL.

The chain joins TRBV18 to TRBJ1-5, with a weak D call TRBD1 (5 bases). This CDR3 contains 13 residues. CDR1 is KGHSH and CDR2 is LQKENI in the germline V gene. Trimming left V 3 bases short and J 8 bases short, with 11 bases between. The CDR3 loop reads CASSPTGGEPQHF. DNA for the CDR3: TGTGCCAGCTCACCCACCGGGGGGGAGCCCCAGCATTTT.

The CDR3 sequence: CAWSRGRALDEQYF. CDR3 coding DNA: TGTGCCTGGAGTCGCGGGAGGGCCCTCGACGAGCAGTACTTC. V gene TRBV30 combines with J gene TRBJ2-5, with TRBD2 matching over 9 bases. The DNA matches TRBJ2-7 better at its end, which makes the J call doubtful. There are 14 residues in the CDR3. Germline loops: CDR1 GTSNPN, CDR2 SVGIG (reference sequence).

The V call is TRBV19, the J call TRBJ1-5; 9 nucleotides agree with TRBD1. Losses at the gene ends were 4 bases for V and 3 bases for J; bases not matched to a gene: 16. The germline V gene encodes CDR1 LNHDA and CDR2 SQIVND (reference sequence). The CDR3 is 19 amino acids. CDR3 amino acids: CASSTTTRQGQGVNQPQHF. The CDR3 DNA follows: TGTGCCAGTAGTACCACAACCAGACAGGGACAGGGTGTCAATCAGCCCCAGCATTTT. Drawing the rest from reference TRBV19 and TRBJ1-5, the complete variable domain is DGGITQSPKYLFRKEGQNVTLSCEQNLNHDAMYWYRQDPGQGLRLIYYSQIVNDFQKGDIAEGYSVSREKKESFPLTVTSAQKNPTAFYLCASSTTTRQGQGVNQPQHFGDGTRLSIL.

The rearrangement joins TRBV5-1 to TRBJ1-1, with D perhaps TRBD1 (5 bases). The CDR3 totals 13 residues. V lost 4 bases and J lost 2, with 9 bases in between. Looked up from germline, CDR1 is SGHRS and CDR2 is YFSETQ. CDR3 region: CASSTGPNTEAFF. In DNA, the CDR3 is TGCGCCAGCAGCACGGGACCTAACACTGAAGCTTTCTTT. The whole variable domain, filled in from reference TRBV5-1 and TRBJ1-1, reads KAGVTQTPRYLIKTRGQQVTLSCSPISGHRSVSWYQQTPGQGLQFLFEYFSETQRNKGNFPGRFSGRQFSNSRSEMNVSTLELGDSALYLCASSTGPNTEAFFGQGTRLTVV.

The J gene is TRBJ2-2, the V gene TRBV5-4, with 13 bases lining up with TRBD2. There are 15 residues in the CDR3. Trimming took 5 bases from V and 8 from J; bases not matched to a gene: 6. Per the germline V gene, CDR1 is SGHNT and CDR2 is YYREEE (reference sequence). The DNA of the CDR3 is TGTGCCAGCAGTTCCGGACTAGCGGGGGCGGGGGAGCTGTTTTTT. Translation: CASSSGLAGAGELFF.

The chain recombines TRBV30 with TRBJ2-2; the D is unclear. The V end lost 5 bases, the J end lost 2 bases, and 21 bases lay between the germline ends. Germline CDR1 GTSNPN, CDR2 SVGIG (reference sequence). The CDR3 sequence is 17 residues long. In DNA, the CDR3 is TGTGCCTGGGATCTTTCGGGCAGGAGAAGAAACACCGGGGAGCTGTTTTTT. Translation: CAWDLSGRRRNTGELFF.

The chain uses TRBV27 and TRBJ2-7; 7 bases are a match to TRBD2. There are 19 residues in the CDR3. Germline V gene lookup returns CDR1 MNHEY and CDR2 SMNVEV (reference sequence). The V gene end was trimmed by 6 bases and the J gene end by 2 bases; junction bases not matched to a gene: 22. The CDR3 DNA follows: TGTGCCAGCAGCCCTGGGGGGGGAGACGAAATAAAAATAACCTACGAGCAGTACTTC. It codes for CASSPGGGDEIKITYEQYF.

The CDR3 DNA sequence: TGCAGCGTCGCCGGGACTAGCGGGAACTACGAGCAGTACTTC. Its translation: CSVAGTSGNYEQYF. This sequence joins TRBV29-1 and TRBJ2-7; 13 bases are shared with TRBD2. V dropped 6 bases and J dropped 3; count of bases not matched to a gene: 5. The germline V gene has CDR1 SQVTM and CDR2 ANQGSEA. CDR3 size: 14 residues.

The rearrangement joins TRBV18 to TRBJ2-3; 11 bases are shared with TRBD1. The germline CDR1 and CDR2 sequences are KGHSH and LQKENI. The CDR3 is 17 amino acids. The V segment lost 1 base and the J segment 11 bases; nucleotides outside the gene matches: 14. This CDR3 is CASSPHPPGQGGIWQYF. As DNA, the CDR3 is TGTGCCAGCTCACCACACCCTCCGGGACAGGGGGGGATATGGCAGTATTTT.

The chain has TRBV2 and TRBJ2-7; the D gene is possibly TRBD1 (6 bases). Trimming removed 4 bases from V and 4 bases from J, with 8 bases in between. CDR3 length: 12 residues. The germline CDR1 and CDR2 sequences are SNHLY and FYNNEI. In nucleotides, the CDR3 is TGTGCCAGCAGTGTAGGACAGTACGAGCAGTACTTC. Protein product: CASSVGQYEQYF.

V usage is TRBV28 and J usage is TRBJ2-7; 10 bases align to TRBD2. CDR3 length: 15 amino acids. CDR1 MDHEN and CDR2 SYDVKM come from the germline V gene. Unmatched junction bases numbered 7, after V lost 3 bases and J lost 5 bases. The CDR3 DNA follows: TGTGCCAGCAGTTTGGCTAGCGGGAGTCGGAACGAGCAGTACTTC. It specifies CASSLASGSRNEQYF.

The gene calls are TRBV7-6 and TRBJ2-1; 15 bases match TRBD2. The CDR3 contains 17 residues. The germline V gene encodes CDR1 SGHVS and CDR2 FNYEAQ. V was pared by 4 bases and J by 8 bases, with 9 bases of the junction left unmatched. The CDR3 coding sequence is TGTGCCAGCAGCTACGGACTAGCGGGAGGGGGGTTGTATGAGCAGTTCTTC. Translation: CASSYGLAGGGLYEQFF.

The CDR3: CASSQDGSLIGANVLTF. In DNA, the CDR3 is TGTGCCAGCAGCCAAGATGGCAGCCTAATTGGGGCCAACGTCCTGACTTTC. The rearrangement joins TRBV4-2 to TRBJ2-6, with no clear D. Between the trimmed V and J ends, which lost 0 bases and 3 bases, there was a span of 12 bases. This CDR3 is built from 17 residues. Germline CDR1 is LGHNA and CDR2 is YNFKEQ.

The CDR3 DNA reads as TGCGCCAGCAGTAGACTAGCGCTATCCACAGATACGCAGTATTTT. It encodes CASSRLALSTDTQYF. V and J are TRBV10-2 and TRBJ2-3, with 8 positions matching TRBD2. CDR1 and CDR2 (germline): WSHSY, SAAADI. The CDR3 length is 15 residues. Trimming took 5 bases from V and 2 from J; bases not matched to a gene: 6.

This chain uses TRBV30 with TRBJ1-1; D may be TRBD1 (5 bases). There are 13 residues in the CDR3. In germline, CDR1 is GTSNPN, CDR2 SVGIG (reference sequence). V was trimmed by 4 bases and J by 3 bases, leaving 12 bases between them. CDR3 nucleotide sequence: TGTGCCTGGACTAGAAGGGGATACACTGAAGCTTTCTTT. This codes for CAWTRRGYTEAFF.

The J gene is TRBJ2-7, the V gene TRBV2, with 7 bases fitting TRBD1. V lost 7 bases to trimming and J lost 0 bases; unmatched junction nucleotides: 12. This CDR3 has 16 residues. The germline V gene encodes CDR1 SNHLY and CDR2 FYNNEI. The DNA of the CDR3 is TGTGCCAGCATCCTTCGACAGGGACCCAGCTCCTACGAGCAGTACTTC. Its protein is CASILRQGPSSYEQYF.

The V call is TRBV19, the J call TRBJ1-2; D is unclear. CDR1 is LNHDA and CDR2 is SQIVND in the germline V gene (reference sequence). The CDR3 has 14 amino acids. V was shortened by 8 bases and J by 1 base, with 14 bases between the two germline ends. The CDR3 bases are TGTGCCAGTCTTGGGCAGCGACTTAACTATGGCTACACCTTC. Protein sequence: CASLGQRLNYGYTF.

This chain connects TRBV7-9 to TRBJ2-1, with TRBD1 identical over 7 bases. The CDR3 length is 14 residues. J lost 5 bases, V lost 5 bases, and 6 bases had no gene match. The germline V gene encodes CDR1 SEHNR and CDR2 FQNEAQ (reference sequence). CDR3 in amino acids: CASSRGQYHNEQFF. The CDR3 nucleotides read TGTGCCAGCAGCCGGGGACAGTATCACAATGAGCAGTTCTTC.

The chain couples TRBV29-1 to TRBJ2-7; D may be TRBD1 (5 bases). The CDR3 sequence is 12 residues long. The germline V gene has CDR1 SQVTM and CDR2 ANQGSEA. V gave up 7 bases and J gave up 3 bases, with 13 bases separating them. CDR3 bases: TGCAGCGCCAAGACAGCTAACTACGAGCAGTACTTC. Encoded protein: CSAKTANYEQYF.

The chain uses TRBV7-2 and TRBJ2-3; TRBD2 matches at 7 bases. The CDR3 spans 16 residues. Looked up from germline, CDR1 is SGHTA and CDR2 is FQGNSA. The V segment lost 3 bases and the J segment 0 bases; nucleotides outside the gene matches: 6. CDR3 coding DNA: TGTGCCAGCAGCTTCCTTGAGCGGGGAAGCACAGATACGCAGTATTTT. Its protein product is CASSFLERGSTDTQYF.

Note on this clone: A far bigger clonotype differs at one base, so this is likely a read error. This same CDR3 is encoded by further DNA sequences in the sample. J is TRBJ1-4 and V is TRBV7-6, with 7 positions matching TRBD1. Germline-derived CDR1 and CDR2 are SGHVS and FNYEAQ. CDR3 length: 14 amino acids. This CDR3 is CASSLRGPNEKLFF. DNA for the CDR3: TGTGCCAGCAGCTTAAGGGGGCCTAACGAAAAACTGTTTTTT.

Note on this clone: Germline is not matched at one junction end, which may reflect a read error. The chain employs TRBV5-3 and TRBJ1-2; D uncertain. TRBV5-3 is designated an ORF whose function remains uncertain. CDR3 length: 14 amino acids. Here the CDR3 DNA reads TGTGCCAGCAGCTTGGGCCCGGGTTGGAGTGGCTACACCTTC. Its protein is CASSLGPGWSGYTF.

The chain recombines TRBV28 with TRBJ1-5; no definite D call. Trimming left V 1 base short and J 11 bases short, with 6 bases between. CDR3 size: 11 residues. Germline loops: CDR1 MDHEN, CDR2 SYDVKM. CDR3 amino acids: CASSLSPAQHF. CDR3 in DNA: TGTGCCAGCAGTTTATCCCCGGCCCAGCATTTT.

The table lists this clone with a few counts. The V gene is TRBV18, the J gene TRBJ1-5; D unresolved. The CDR3 is 14 residues long. With 2 bases removed from V and 5 bases from J, the gap between germline ends came to 10 bases. CDR1 is KGHSH and CDR2 is LQKENI in the germline V gene. The CDR3 here is CASSPGQSDQPQHF. The CDR3 DNA reads as TGTGCCAGCTCACCAGGGCAGAGCGATCAGCCCCAGCATTTT.